This T cell receptor beta chain was profiled in a study of TIL therapy for anti-PD-1-resistant metastatic lung cancer. The overall study: Median tumor PD-L1 proportion score was under 7.5%.

Sequencing used immunoSEQ v3. The data were produced by immunoSEQ multiplex PCR, yet TCRdb's version contains in-frame clones alone and is incomplete. This table has 95,000 or so clones, approximately 65% appearing once. The ends lost 7 bases at V and 10 bases at J; junction bases unmatched: 16. CDR3 length equals 16 residues. Germline V gene sequence: CDR1 SGHAT, CDR2 FQNNGV. Time point reported: pre-treatment sample, taken before nivolumab and TIL therapy. Most excised metastases sampled were pleural nodules or supraclavicular lymph nodes. Enrollment ran from October 2017 to early 2020. There are many counts of this clone.

The V and J genes are TRBV11-2 and TRBJ2-2; 9 bases are a match to TRBD2. Sequencing was performed on tumor tissue, taken at baseline. This receptor was identified in a person aged 25-85 years with non-small cell lung cancer. CDR3 region: CASTPRGSGSPVELFF. In DNA, the CDR3 is TGTGCCAGCACCCCTCGGGGTAGCGGGAGCCCCGTGGAGCTGTTTTTT.